The 6 T cell receptor beta chains below all came from one sample that was sequenced in a study of blood T cells in healthy people across ages. A second roughly 6 to 11 cycle PCR used barcoded and J-beta primers. TCRdb processed the 5' RACE reads anew with MiXCR; each CDR3 protein has one entry. The sample gives around 800,000 distinct CDR3 sequences, 20% to 30% of which show up once; 2.5% to 3.5% is in the top ten. Another study also made use of these data, one on T cells of mothers and their children.

Material for sequencing was blood. Receptors were obtained from a boy between 5 and 17 years old in good health.

The chain employs TRBV5-1 and TRBJ1-1; 10 nucleotides agree with TRBD1. Germline V gives CDR1 SGHRS, CDR2 YFSETQ. Germline trimming cut 0 bases from V and 3 bases from J; bases unmatched to any gene: 8. The CDR3 has 17 amino acids. The CDR3 loop is CASSLVGTGEGDTEAFF. DNA for the CDR3: TGCGCCAGCAGCTTGGTCGGGACAGGGGAAGGGGACACTGAAGCTTTCTTT.

The chain employs TRBV6-6 and TRBJ2-5, with TRBD1 as a possible D gene (6 bases). CDR1 is MNHNY and CDR2 is SVGAGI in the germline V gene (reference sequence). The CDR3 runs 15 residues. Deletions cut 0 bases from V and 0 bases from J, with 8 bases between. The CDR3, as DNA: TGTGCCAGCAGTTACTCCGACAGGTACCAAGAGACCCAGTACTTC. Translating it yields CASSYSDRYQETQYF.

J is TRBJ2-5 and V is TRBV9; either TRBD1 or TRBD2 may fit D (6 bases each). The DNA end is more similar to TRBJ2-1, so the J call may be wrong. The V gene's germline CDR1 is SGDLS and CDR2 YYNGEE. The CDR3 sequence is 15 residues long. This CDR3 reads CASSPQEGAYNEQFF. CDR3 nucleotide sequence: TGTGCCAGCAGCCCTCAGGAGGGGGCCTACAATGAGCAGTTCTTC.

The V call is TRBV4-1, the J call TRBJ1-3, with D possibly TRBD1 on 5 matching bases. There are 18 residues in the CDR3. V lost 0 bases and J lost 0, with 15 bases in between. CDR1 is MGHRA, CDR2 YSYEKL, per germline. The CDR3 nucleotides are TGCGCCAGCAGCCAAGATCAGGGTCAGTTTCTCTCTGGAAACACCATATATTTT. As protein: CASSQDQGQFLSGNTIYF.

The chain has TRBV5-1 and TRBJ2-2; D might be TRBD1 or TRBD2, each matching 6 bases. CDR3 size: 17 residues. V was clipped by 0 bases and J by 6 bases, with 18 bases between them. Germline assignment: CDR1 SGHRS and CDR2 YFSETQ. CDR3 sequence (DNA): TGCGCCAGCAGCTTGGCCGTGGGGGGCCCTTCCTCCGGGGAGCTGTTTTTT. Its protein is CASSLAVGGPSSGELFF.

The rearrangement joins TRBV4-1 to TRBJ2-1, with a weak D call TRBD1 (6 bases). Germline CDR1 is MGHRA and CDR2 is YSYEKL. The V end was cut by 0 bases, the J end by 3 bases, with 9 bases between. This CDR3 has 15 residues. The CDR3: CASSQDYRVYNEQFF. The CDR3 DNA reads TGCGCCAGCAGCCAAGATTACAGGGTCTACAATGAGCAGTTCTTC.